This is a list of T cell receptor beta chains from one sample in a study of cytomegalovirus exposure and HLA in healthy donors. Sequencing was performed with immunoSEQ multiplex PCR; in TCRdb, only in-frame clones are kept and a portion is missing. The sample yields 71,000 or so clones, 94% seen once. The sequenced material came from PBMCs. The receptors here all came from a woman younger than 30 in good health and CMV-seronegative. CDR3s include the opening cysteine and the closing phenylalanine or tryptophan.

J	V	CDR3
TRBJ1-1	TRBV6-5	CASSLTPVNTEAFF
TRBJ1-5	TRBV27	CASSLGTGGGQPQHF
TRBJ2-7	TRBV9	CASSAGTSGVEQYF
TRBJ2-3	TRBV15	CATSIPRVTDTQYF
TRBJ1-5	TRBV4-1	CASSQAGAGQPQHF
TRBJ2-3	TRBV7-2	CASSLDRGTDTQYF
TRBJ1-1	TRBV4-2	CASSQVADRDGGTEAFF
TRBJ1-1	TRBV6-4	CASSDGTGVSEAFF
TRBJ1-2	TRBV6-5	CASSPRQGALDGYTF
TRBJ2-7	TRBV7-9	CASSSDYEQYF
TRBJ1-2	TRBV19	CASSIDNRGNYGYTF
TRBJ2-1	TRBV19	CASSINLAGDSNNEQFF
TRBJ2-2	TRBV6-6	CASQLAGGGTGELFF
TRBJ1-5	TRBV30	CAWSRGNSNQPQHF
TRBJ2-1	TRBV2	CASQKVEGYDEQFF
TRBJ2-6	TRBV5-1	CASSPDGDSGANVLTF
TRBJ2-1	TRBV5-6	CASSLEDNAGGSYNEQFF
TRBJ2-5	TRBV7-2	CASSLDRGQETQYF
TRBJ2-2	TRBV11-2	CASSRDSYTGELFF
TRBJ1-4	TRBV25-1	CASRQGGVEKLFF
TRBJ2-7	TRBV6-1	CASSEASLTPHEQYF
TRBJ2-5	TRBV28	CASSQTSGRPQETQYF
TRBJ1-3	TRBV28	CASSLAGSGNTIYF
TRBJ1-5	TRBV15	CATSRGNTGGGNQPQHF
TRBJ1-1	TRBV30	CAWSEGTGGRTEAFF
TRBJ2-7	TRBV7-9	CASTSGTSPSRYEQYF
TRBJ2-1	TRBV6-1	CASSESGGEQFF
TRBJ2-2	TRBV15	CATKDSSGSFTGELFF
TRBJ2-1	TRBV7-3	CASSFQSGRSEQFF
TRBJ2-4	TRBV7-8	CASSWTPAGAPNIQYF
TRBJ1-3	TRBV2	CASSDRTGGNTIYF
TRBJ2-3	TRBV30	CAWSVQGRDTQYF
TRBJ2-1	TRBV7-8	CASSLDRGRLDEQFF
TRBJ2-7	TRBV15	CATSSLSGASYEQYF
TRBJ2-1	TRBV15	CATSMSGTLYNEQFF
TRBJ2-7	TRBV29-1	CSVLGAGEQYF
TRBJ2-7	TRBV5-1	CASSLDWREYQQYF